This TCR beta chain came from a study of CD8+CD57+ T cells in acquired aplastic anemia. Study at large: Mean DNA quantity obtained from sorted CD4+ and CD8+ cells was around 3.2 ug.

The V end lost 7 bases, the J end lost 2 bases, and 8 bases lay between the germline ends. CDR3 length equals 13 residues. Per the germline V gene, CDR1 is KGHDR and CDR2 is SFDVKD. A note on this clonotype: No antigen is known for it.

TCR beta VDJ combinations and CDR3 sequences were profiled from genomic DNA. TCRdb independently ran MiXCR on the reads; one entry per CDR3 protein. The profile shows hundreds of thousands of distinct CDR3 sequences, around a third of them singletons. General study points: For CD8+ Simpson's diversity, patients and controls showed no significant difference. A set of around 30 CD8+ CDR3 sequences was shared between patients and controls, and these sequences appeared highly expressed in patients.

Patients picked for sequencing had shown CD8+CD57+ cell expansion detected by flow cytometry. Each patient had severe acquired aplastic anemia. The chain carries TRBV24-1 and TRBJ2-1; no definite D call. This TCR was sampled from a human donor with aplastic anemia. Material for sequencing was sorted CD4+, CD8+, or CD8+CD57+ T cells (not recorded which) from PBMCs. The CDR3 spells CATSGFPYNEQFF. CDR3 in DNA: TGTGCCACCAGCGGCTTCCCCTACAATGAGCAGTTCTTC.